These T cell receptor beta chains were read from a single sample in a study of cytomegalovirus exposure and HLA in healthy donors. This table comes from immunoSEQ multiplex PCR, and its TCRdb copy is limited to in-frame clones, with some not included. This sample carries 150,000 to 200,000 clones, about four fifths of them seen once, and the ten largest clones take 4.5% to 7.5%. Material: PBMCs. The receptor set was obtained from a woman aged 25-40 years in good health and CMV-seropositive. The CDR3 runs from the conserved cysteine through the conserved F or W. A D gene is named only where the DNA matches it firmly. The size field is filled for only some rows; it gives once, few, many or a size class.

size	V	D	J	DNA	CDR3
.	TRBV5-8	TRBD1	TRBJ2-7	TGTGCCAGCAGCTTAACAGGGGGCAGCGAGCAGTACTTC	CASSLTGGSEQYF
.	TRBV28	.	TRBJ2-3	TGTGCCAGCAGCCTCACTCGTCGGGAGTTTGGTACGCAGTATTTT	CASSLTRREFGTQYF
.	TRBV5-1	.	TRBJ2-2	TGCGCCAGCAGCTCCCCGTCGAACACCGGGGAGCTGTTTTTT	CASSSPSNTGELFF
.	TRBV19	.	TRBJ1-6	TGTGCCAGTATGTGGGCCGGAGGGTCCCCCCTCCACTTT	CASMWAGGSPLHF
once	TRBV20-1	.	TRBJ2-5	TGCAGTGTTACGGAGGAGACCCAGTACTTC	CSVTEETQYF
once	TRBV27	.	TRBJ2-7	TGTGCCAGCAGTTCCCCCGGGGGGCGGGACTCACGTCCGTTCTACGAGCAGTACTTC	CASSSPGGRDSRPFYEQYF
once	TRBV4-2	.	TRBJ2-1	TGTGCCAGCAGCCATGTCCGGGATGAGCAGTTCTTC	CASSHVRDEQFF
.	TRBV5-1	.	TRBJ1-2	TGCGCCAGCAGCTTGGCCGGGGAGGTATCCGGTATGCATGGCTACACCTTC	CASSLAGEVSGMHGYTF
.	TRBV11-2	TRBD1	TRBJ1-2	TGTGCCAGCAGCTTAGAGCCCGGGACAGGGAGCGGCTACACCTTC	CASSLEPGTGSGYTF
.	TRBV5-1	TRBD1	TRBJ2-3	TGCGCCAGCCGGGACAGGGGAACAGATACGCAGTATTTT	CASRDRGTDTQYF
.	TRBV6-5	.	TRBJ2-3	TGTGCCAGCAGTTACACCGGGACTTACCGCACAGATACGCAGTATTTT	CASSYTGTYRTDTQYF
.	TRBV5-1	TRBD1	TRBJ1-3	TGCGCCAGCAGCTCCTGGGACAGAGCCCTTGGAAACACCATATATTTT	CASSSWDRALGNTIYF
few	TRBV11-1	.	TRBJ1-2	TGTGCCAGCAGCTTGGAATCAGGGTGGTATATGGCTAACTATGGCTACACCTTC	CASSLESGWYMANYGYTF
.	TRBV19	.	TRBJ2-7	TGTGCCAGTAGTCTCGGACTCCCTTACGAGCAGTACTTC	CASSLGLPYEQYF
.	TRBV6-5	TRBD1	TRBJ1-2	TGTGCCAGCAGCCGAGGCGGAGGGGGCGGCTACACCTTC	CASSRGGGGGYTF
few	TRBV15	.	TRBJ2-1	TGTGCCACCAGCAAACTTCTAGTAGATGAGCAGTTCTTC	CATSKLLVDEQFF
.	TRBV19	TRBD2	TRBJ2-7	TGTGCCAGTAGTATAGGCCTAGCGGGAGCTTACGAGCAGTACTTC	CASSIGLAGAYEQYF
.	TRBV11-2	.	TRBJ2-7	TGTGCCAGCAGCTTAAACAACAGAGACTACGAGCAGTACTTC	CASSLNNRDYEQYF
once	TRBV5-1	TRBD1	TRBJ2-3	TGCGCCAGCAGCTTGGATGTCAGGGGGCCTCGGGCAGATACGCAGTATTTT	CASSLDVRGPRADTQYF
.	TRBV19	TRBD1	TRBJ1-2	TGTGCCAGTAGTACGGGACAGCTCTTGGGCTACACCTTC	CASSTGQLLGYTF
.	TRBV5-4	TRBD2	TRBJ2-1	TGTGCCAGCAGCCAGACTAGCGGAATGTACAATGAGCAGTTCTTC	CASSQTSGMYNEQFF
once	TRBV2	.	TRBJ1-2	TGTGCCAGCAGTGATCAGGGGACCTATGGCTACACCTTC	CASSDQGTYGYTF
.	TRBV19	TRBD1	TRBJ1-1	TGTGCCAGTAGTATAGATATTCAGGGGGCGTTTACTGAAGCTTTCTTT	CASSIDIQGAFTEAFF
few	TRBV11-3	TRBD2	TRBJ2-2	TGTGCCAGCAGCTTAGCGGGACTAAGAGGGGAGCTGTTTTTT	CASSLAGLRGELFF
.	TRBV27	.	TRBJ2-7	TGTGCCAGCAGTTACGGGATAACCTACGAGCAGTACTTC	CASSYGITYEQYF
once	TRBV6-1	TRBD1	TRBJ2-7	TGTGCCAGCACCCCAGGAGGAACAGGGGTAGCCGAGCAGTACTTC	CASTPGGTGVAEQYF
.	TRBV2	TRBD1	TRBJ1-5	TGTGCCAGCGGGTGGGACAGGGCAAATCAGCCCCAGCATTTT	CASGWDRANQPQHF
.	TRBV5-4	TRBD2	TRBJ2-1	TGTGCCAGCAGCCCCGTCGGGGGGGCCTGGGACAATGAGCAGTTCTTC	CASSPVGGAWDNEQFF
.	TRBV7-2	.	TRBJ2-7	TGTGCCAGCAGCTTAGACGGAGGGGAGCAGTACTTC	CASSLDGGEQYF
.	TRBV19	TRBD2	TRBJ2-5	TGTGCCAGTAGCCGGACTAGCGGGCAAGAGACCCAGTACTTC	CASSRTSGQETQYF
few	TRBV5-5	TRBD2	TRBJ2-7	TGTGCCAGCAGCGGGTTAGCGGGAGCAATGACCGAGCAGTACTTC	CASSGLAGAMTEQYF
few	TRBV5-1	.	TRBJ2-5	TGCGCCAGCAATAGCGCCCAACCCCCGGAGACCCAGTACTTC	CASNSAQPPETQYF
.	TRBV5-4	TRBD1	TRBJ2-1	TGTGCCAGCAGCTTGCCAACAGGGGAGTCCTACAATGAGCAGTTCTTC	CASSLPTGESYNEQFF
.	TRBV11-1	.	TRBJ2-5	TGTGCCAGCAGCTTTAGGGCCGGGGGAACGAATTACCAAGAGACCCAGTACTTC	CASSFRAGGTNYQETQYF
few	TRBV9	TRBD1	TRBJ1-4	TGTGCCAGCAGCCGACAGGGGGCAACTAATGAAAAACTGTTTTTT	CASSRQGATNEKLFF
.	TRBV11-2	TRBD1	TRBJ1-1	TGTGCCAGCAGCTTAACAGGGGAGAACACTGAAGCTTTCTTT	CASSLTGENTEAFF
.	TRBV4-1	.	TRBJ2-5	TGCGCCAGCAGCCCGCAAGACAGGACCCCGCAAGAGACCCAGTACTTC	CASSPQDRTPQETQYF